This T cell receptor (beta chain) is from a study of T cells in localized non-small cell lung cancer. Germline V gene data show CDR1 as SGHTA and CDR2 as FQGNSA. The CDR3 has 15 amino acids. V lost 1 base, J lost 8 bases, and 6 bases stayed unmatched. Sequencing used immunoSEQ multiplex PCR; TCRdb keeps in-frame clones, though not all of them. This table has around 91,000 clones, around 90% appearing once. The TCR was taken from a man between 40 and 70 years old with stage I squamous cell lung carcinoma. Sequences were derived from peripheral blood, sampled before any cancer treatment. V and J are TRBV7-2 and TRBJ2-1, with TRBD2 matching 9 bases. The CDR3 DNA reads TGTGCCAGCAGCTTAGAGAGCGGGGGGTGGGATGAGCAGTTCTTC. This translates into CASSLESGGWDEQFF.